This TCR beta chain was captured by sequencing in a study of blood T cell repertoires in COVID-19. V was shortened by 0 bases and J by 9 bases, with 18 bases between the two germline ends. Germline CDR1 and CDR2: SGHDT and YYEEEE. This CDR3 comprises 15 residues. Libraries were prepared by immunoSEQ multiplex PCR; TCRdb keeps only in-frame clonotypes and omits some of them. The repertoire has about 400,000 clones, 70% to 90% of them found once; the top ten carry 2% to 2.5%. The V gene is TRBV5-6, the J gene TRBJ1-1; D unclear. This TCR was recovered from a middle-aged woman with acute COVID-19. Material for sequencing was PBMCs or T cells enriched from blood (not recorded which). The CDR3 loop is CASSLGRWTSFKAFF. The DNA of the CDR3 is TGTGCCAGCAGCTTGGGGAGGTGGACGTCCTTTAAAGCTTTCTTT.